Following are 27 T cell receptor beta chains from one sample sequenced in a study of blood T cell repertoires in COVID-19. Libraries were prepared by immunoSEQ multiplex PCR; TCRdb keeps only in-frame clonotypes and omits some of them. The repertoire holds approximately 280,000 clones, with around nine tenths as singletons. The sample comprised peripheral blood. Receptors were obtained from a man aged 45-60 years with acute or convalescent COVID-19.

A note on this clone: Other DNA sequences in this sample translate to the same CDR3. The V gene is TRBV9, the J gene TRBJ1-1; D is unclear. Per germline, CDR1 SGDLS and CDR2 YYNGEE. V shed 0 bases and J shed 1 base, with 7 bases lying between them. This CDR3 region has 14 residues. Here the CDR3 reads CASSVGSGNTEAFF. As DNA, the CDR3 is TGTGCCAGCAGCGTAGGGTCAGGGAACACTGAAGCTTTCTTT.

V gene TRBV5-4 combines with J gene TRBJ1-1, with no clear D. Germline V gene data show CDR1 as SGHNT and CDR2 as YYREEE (reference sequence). V lost 4 bases and J lost 7, with 14 bases in between. This CDR3 comprises 13 residues. The CDR3 spells CASSGSNRGEAFF. CDR3 DNA sequence: TGTGCCAGCAGCGGGAGTAATCGAGGTGAAGCTTTCTTT.

The chain recombines TRBV6-5 with TRBJ1-1, with D uncertain. This CDR3 has 13 residues. V was cut by 5 bases and J by 4 bases, with 11 bases left in between. The V gene's germline CDR1 is MNHEY and CDR2 SVGAGI. The CDR3 sequence: CASSRAGSTEAFF. The DNA for the CDR3 is TGTGCCAGCAGTCGAGCGGGCTCCACTGAAGCTTTCTTT.

The chain couples TRBV3-1 (or the pseudogene TRBV3-2) to TRBJ2-1, with D unresolved. This CDR3 has 14 amino acids. The V end was cut by 1 base, the J end by 5 bases, with 9 bases between. Germline-derived CDR1 and CDR2 are LGHDT and YNNKEL (reference sequence). The CDR3 protein is CASSQVESDNEQFF. The CDR3 coding sequence is TGTGCCAGCAGCCAAGTCGAGAGCGACAATGAGCAGTTCTTC.

This clone was detected only once. The V call is TRBV30, the J call TRBJ1-1; possible D gene TRBD1, 6 bases. V was cut by 1 base and J by 8 bases, with 11 bases left in between. The CDR3 length is 12 residues. Germline-derived CDR1 and CDR2 are GTSNPN and SVGIG (reference sequence). CDR3 residues: CAWSERGGEAFF. The CDR3 DNA reads as TGTGCCTGGAGTGAGAGGGGGGGGGAAGCTTTCTTT.

The CDR3, as DNA: TGTGCCAGCAGTTTATCGCCTTCCCAGAGGAGCTATGGCTACACCTTC. Residues: CASSLSPSQRSYGYTF. The chain has TRBV27 and TRBJ1-2, with D hard to call. This CDR3 comprises 16 residues. Per germline, CDR1 MNHEY and CDR2 SMNVEV (reference sequence). The V gene lost 0 bases and the J gene lost 4 bases, with 15 bases spanning the gap.

The chain links TRBV29-1 to TRBJ2-1; 7 bases agree with TRBD2. Germline V lookup: CDR1 SQVTM, CDR2 ANQGSEA. This CDR3 contains 17 residues. V trimming: 4 bases; J trimming: 2 bases; junction bases outside the gene matches: 14. The CDR3: CSVGPLGAGQTYNEQFF. The CDR3 nucleotides are TGCAGCGTTGGCCCCTTAGGAGCGGGGCAGACCTACAATGAGCAGTTCTTC.

This clone was observed a single time. CDR3 DNA sequence: TGTGCCAGCAGCCAAGATTGGACAGGGGATAACTATGGCTACACCTTC. Its translation is CASSQDWTGDNYGYTF. The chain is built from TRBV3-1 (or the pseudogene TRBV3-2) and TRBJ1-2; 9 bases are shared with TRBD1. The germline gives CDR1 LGHDT, CDR2 YNNKEL (reference sequence). This CDR3 is 16 amino acids long. Losses at the gene ends were 0 bases for V and 1 base for J; bases not matched to a gene: 3.

The chain couples TRBV30 to TRBJ1-1; TRBD1 is a possible D gene (6 bases). The CDR3 consists of 16 residues. Germline V CDR1 and CDR2: GTSNPN, SVGIG (reference sequence). The V gene lost 0 bases and the J gene lost 1 base, with 15 bases spanning the gap. CDR3 nucleotides: TGTGCCTGGAGTGTATTCCCTGGCAGGGGGAACACTGAAGCTTTCTTT. It yields the protein CAWSVFPGRGNTEAFF.

V usage is TRBV11-3 and J usage is TRBJ2-3; 11 nucleotides line up with TRBD2. The germline V gene encodes CDR1 SGHNT and CDR2 YENEEA. V trimming: 2 bases; J trimming: 3 bases; junction bases outside the gene matches: 7. This CDR3 is built from 17 residues. CDR3 DNA sequence: TGTGCCAGCAGCTTATATACCGGGACTAGCGGAACAGATACGCAGTATTTT. This translates into CASSLYTGTSGTDTQYF.

The chain carries TRBV10-3 and TRBJ1-2, with 8 bases matching TRBD1. The junction had 1 base not matched to a gene; V was cut back by 3 bases and J by 4 bases. This CDR3 is 13 amino acids long. CDR1 and CDR2 (germline): ENHRY, SYGVKD. CDR3 sequence (DNA): TGTGCCATCAGTGAAGACAGGGGCTATGGCTACACCTTC. Translating it yields CAISEDRGYGYTF.

V gene TRBV9 combines with J gene TRBJ2-2; a possible D gene is TRBD2 (7 bases). Trimming cost V 4 bases and J 7 bases, with 17 bases left between them. The length of the CDR3 is 15 residues. CDR1 is SGDLS, CDR2 YYNGEE, per germline. CDR3 nucleotides: TGTGCCAGCAGCCCACTGGGGGGGCCCGGCGGGGAGCTGTTTTTT. It codes for CASSPLGGPGGELFF.

V and J are TRBV19 and TRBJ1-1; 7 positions agree with TRBD1. V was pared by 4 bases and J by 7 bases, with 6 bases of the junction left unmatched. Germline CDR1 reads LNHDA; CDR2 reads SQIVND (reference sequence). The CDR3 runs to 13 residues. In DNA form, the CDR3 reads TGTGCCAGTAGTAAAATGGGACAGCTTGAAGCTTTCTTT. Protein: CASSKMGQLEAFF. The whole variable domain, remainder taken from reference TRBV19 and TRBJ1-1, is DGGITQSPKYLFRKEGQNVTLSCEQNLNHDAMYWYRQDPGQGLRLIYYSQIVNDFQKGDIAEGYSVSREKKESFPLTVTSAQKNPTAFYLCASSKMGQLEAFFGQGTRLTVV.

This clone has a count of ten or more. The J gene is TRBJ2-2, the V gene TRBV10-3; 8 bases are shared with TRBD2. The CDR3 has 17 residues. The V and J ends lost 5 bases and 4 bases, in that order; junction bases with no gene match: 12. Germline values: CDR1 ENHRY, CDR2 SYGVKD. The CDR3, as DNA: TGTGCCATCAGTCCGGGGCTAAGGACTAGCCTCACCGGGGAGCTGTTTTTT. As protein: CAISPGLRTSLTGELFF.

This clone was seen a few times. The chain employs TRBV9 and TRBJ1-1; no reliable D call. Trimming took off 0 bases at V and 8 bases at J, with 11 bases between the two ends. The CDR3 has 13 amino acids. Germline V gene sequence: CDR1 SGDLS, CDR2 YYNGEE. This chain's CDR3 is CASSVAPELEAFF. The CDR3 DNA is TGTGCCAGCAGCGTAGCTCCGGAGTTAGAAGCTTTCTTT.

This chain uses TRBV7-3 with TRBJ2-3; 11 bases match TRBD2. Per germline, CDR1 SGHTA and CDR2 FQGTGA. After removal of 4 bases from V and 7 bases from J, the junction contained 7 bases not matched to a gene. This CDR3 comprises 15 residues. The CDR3 is CASSYLAGGLHTQYF. The CDR3 nucleotides are TGTGCCAGCAGCTACTTAGCGGGGGGGCTTCATACGCAGTATTTT.

The chain employs TRBV30 and TRBJ1-2; a possible D gene is TRBD1 (5 bases). There are 13 residues in the CDR3. V lost 3 bases and J lost 4, with 12 bases in between. In germline, CDR1 is GTSNPN, CDR2 SVGIG (reference sequence). The CDR3 sequence: CAWSIRGSYGYTF. The CDR3, as DNA: TGTGCCTGGAGCATACGGGGGTCCTATGGCTACACCTTC.

Notes on this clone: Other DNA sequences of this sample code for an identical CDR3. V gene TRBV30 combines with J gene TRBJ1-1; tentative D call: TRBD1 (6 bases). This CDR3 contains 13 residues. V shed 1 base and J shed 3 bases, with 9 bases lying between them. CDR1 and CDR2 (germline): GTSNPN, SVGIG (reference sequence). DNA of the CDR3: TGTGCCTGGAGTGGCGGGGGCCACACTGAAGCTTTCTTT. It specifies CAWSGGGHTEAFF.

The V gene is TRBV25-1, the J gene TRBJ1-2; D remains ambiguous. CDR3 length: 14 residues. Germline V gene data show CDR1 as MGHDK and CDR2 as SYGVNS. The germline V and J ends were trimmed by 4 bases and 8 bases, with 17 bases remaining between them. Written as DNA, the CDR3 is TGTGCCAGCAGTGGACTTTACGGGGTCAGGGGCTACACCTTC. It encodes CASSGLYGVRGYTF.

The chain carries TRBV6-5 and TRBJ1-1, with 9 nucleotides matching TRBD1. The CDR3 sequence is 14 residues long. In germline, CDR1 is MNHEY, CDR2 SVGAGI. With 5 bases clipped from V and 5 bases from J, the junction kept 6 bases outside the gene matches. DNA of the CDR3: TGTGCCAGCAGTCGGGACAGGGATGGGACTGAAGCTTTCTTT. This gives the protein CASSRDRDGTEAFF.

The CDR3 spells CASSQRVRVKGRYGYTF. The CDR3, as DNA: TGTGCCAGCAGCCAACGGGTTCGGGTGAAGGGGAGGTATGGCTACACCTTC. This chain joins TRBV3-1 (or the pseudogene TRBV3-2) and TRBJ1-2, with a tentative D call TRBD1 (5 bases). Trimming left V 2 bases short and J 5 bases short, with 21 bases between. Germline assignment: CDR1 LGHDT and CDR2 YNNKEL (reference sequence). The CDR3 has 17 residues.

The chain employs TRBV3-1 (or the pseudogene TRBV3-2) and TRBJ1-2, with D perhaps matching TRBD1 (5 bases). The V end was cut by 1 base, the J end by 7 bases, with 16 bases between. Germline V gene data show CDR1 as LGHDT and CDR2 as YNNKEL (reference sequence). The CDR3 runs 15 residues. The CDR3 is CASSQVGLRDSGYTF. The DNA for the CDR3 is TGTGCCAGCAGCCAAGTGGGACTGCGGGATTCTGGCTACACCTTC.

The chain recombines TRBV24-1 with TRBJ1-5, with no clear D. Germline loops: CDR1 KGHDR, CDR2 SFDVKD. The CDR3 totals 14 residues. Trimming left V 7 bases short and J 3 bases short, with 12 bases between. The DNA for the CDR3 is TGTGCCACCAGCGACCGGGATTTCAATCAGCCCCAGCATTTT. It yields the protein CATSDRDFNQPQHF.

This clone is a singleton in its sample. V gene TRBV6-5 combines with J gene TRBJ2-1; 7 positions agree with TRBD2. Losses at the gene ends were 6 bases for V and 0 bases for J; bases not matched to a gene: 2. Germline V gene lookup returns CDR1 MNHEY and CDR2 SVGAGI. The CDR3 runs 14 residues. In DNA, the CDR3 is TGTGCCAGCAGGAGGGAGGGCTCCTACAATGAGCAGTTCTTC. Encoded protein: CASRREGSYNEQFF.

DNA of the CDR3: TGTGCCAGCAGCCAACGTACAGGGGCTGAAAGCACAGATACGCAGTATTTT. This sequence encodes CASSQRTGAESTDTQYF. The J gene is TRBJ2-3, the V gene TRBV4-2; the match to TRBD1 covers 7 bases. J lost 0 bases, V lost 2 bases, and 8 bases had no gene match. The CDR3 contains 17 residues. From germline, CDR1 is LGHNA and CDR2 YNFKEQ.

This clone was seen only a few times. V and J are TRBV25-1 and TRBJ2-1; TRBD2 matches 10 bases. V shed 3 bases and J 8 bases; nucleotides not matched to a gene: 7. CDR3 length equals 15 residues. CDR1 MGHDK and CDR2 SYGVNS come from the germline V gene. The CDR3, as DNA: TGTGCCAGCAGTGACTCCGGACTAGCGGCCCATGAGCAGTTCTTC. Encoded protein: CASSDSGLAAHEQFF.

The chain is built from TRBV6-4 and TRBJ2-2, with D possibly matching TRBD1 (5 bases). Per the germline V gene, CDR1 is MRHNA and CDR2 is SNTAGT. V lost 0 bases, J lost 0 bases, and 8 bases lay in between. This CDR3 has 16 residues. For the CDR3, the DNA is TGTGCCAGCAGTGACTCATGGGGCACGAACACCGGGGAGCTGTTTTTT. This codes for CASSDSWGTNTGELFF.